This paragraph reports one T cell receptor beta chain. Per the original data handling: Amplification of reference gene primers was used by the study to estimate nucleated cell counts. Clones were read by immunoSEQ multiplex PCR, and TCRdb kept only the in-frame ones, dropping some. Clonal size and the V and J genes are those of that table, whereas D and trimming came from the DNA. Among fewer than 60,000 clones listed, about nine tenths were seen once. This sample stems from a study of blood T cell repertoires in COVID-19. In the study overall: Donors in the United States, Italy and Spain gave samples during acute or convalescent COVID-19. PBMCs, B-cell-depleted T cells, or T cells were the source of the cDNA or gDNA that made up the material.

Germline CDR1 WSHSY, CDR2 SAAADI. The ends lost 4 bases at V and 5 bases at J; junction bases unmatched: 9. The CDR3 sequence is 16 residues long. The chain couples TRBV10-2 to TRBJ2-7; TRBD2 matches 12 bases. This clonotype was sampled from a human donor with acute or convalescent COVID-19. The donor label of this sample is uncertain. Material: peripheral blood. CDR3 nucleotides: TGCGCCAGCAGTGGGACTAGCGGGACCATGTCCCACGAGCAGTACTTC. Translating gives CASSGTSGTMSHEQYF.